Detailed here is one T cell receptor beta chain. Its specific antigen is unknown. No much larger clone exists at a distance of one base, and base qualities are not known. This entry is derived from a study of blood T cell repertoires in COVID-19 (dated by TCRdb to 2018 to 2020). In terms of the full investigation: Collaborator samples came from the United States, Italy and Spain and covered acute and convalescent phases of COVID-19. The repertoires were made available in a free public database intended to serve as a resource for research on the immune response to SARS-CoV-2. Where HLA class I and class II types were available, the types were taken from metadata supplied by the sample provider, not from assay-based typing. A de-identified subject ID, COVID-19 status, age in years and sex were almost always included in the sample metadata. The prospective study material was composed of cDNA or gDNA derived from T cells, B-cell-depleted T cells, or PBMCs. Samples came from the ongoing ImmuneRACE study (first 160 participants) plus 1,254 subjects from 6 global collaborators. Subjects who had been exposed to COVID-19, were actively infected with it, or had recovered from it provided the deeply sampled blood TCRbeta repertoires that made up the dataset.

The germline V gene sets CDR1 to LGHNA and CDR2 to YNFKEQ. Deletion took 0 bases off V and 4 bases off J, with a span of 12 bases between the germline ends. Including the terminal cysteine and phenylalanine, the CDR3 comprises 15 residues. Here the CDR3 DNA is all that survives: 45 bases in frame from base 1. In Seattle, one collaborating source enrolled patients while the infection was active and tracked those patients longitudinally over the course of disease. Collaborating institutions collected whole blood in K2EDTA tubes following their own protocols. For TCRbeta analysis, collaborators shipped samples in one of three forms: frozen whole blood, isolated PBMCs, or DNA extracted from either of those sample types. TCRbeta CDR3 regions were amplified from genomic DNA by means of the immunoSEQ Assay, a bias-controlled multiplex PCR. In the original analysis: Within the assay, amplification of reference gene primers was used to estimate how many nucleated cells each sample contained. Sequence reads were collapsed and filtered to measure the absolute abundance of every unique TCRbeta CDR3 rearrangement. For each sample, productive Simpson clonality was calculated as the square root of Simpson's diversity index across productive rearrangements. TCRdb took over this immuneACCESS table, retaining in-frame rearrangements with V and J assigned. Such tables are incomplete; in checked studies, under half of the missing clones stem from an unresolved V gene, and the remainder is unexplained. V, J and clone size are taken as reported in that table, and D and trimming were inferred from the DNA itself. This sample has approximately 330,000 clones in its table, and roughly 90% of those were observed once. Of the sample, 9.5% to 10% falls within the top ten clones.

Results and caveats for the whole study, not just this receptor: How much clinical and demographic metadata was included differed by source and by participant, and the metadata was provided uncurated.

The TCR comes from a man aged 30-40 years with COVID-19, enrolled during active disease. The sequence is built from TRBV4-2 and TRBJ1-1, with a weak D call of TRBD1 (5 bases match). Source material: peripheral blood. The DNA reads TGTGCCAGCAGCCAAGATGGGGGGGGGAGCACTGAAGCTTTCTTT. This gives the protein CASSQDGGGSTEAFF.